What follows are 7 T cell receptor beta chains derived from one specimen sequenced in a study of OX40 agonist ivuxolimab in advanced cancers. Sequencing used immunoSEQ multiplex PCR; TCRdb keeps in-frame clones, though not all of them. The table has more than 60,000 clones, around 87% seen once. This specimen consisted of CD4+ or CD8+ T cells sorted from blood, obtained in a trial of the OX40 agonist ivuxolimab. The receptor set was obtained from an adult with an advanced solid tumor such as melanoma, head and neck, liver or kidney cancer.

The chain is built from TRBV28 and TRBJ1-2; D gene uncertain. Trimming removed 1 base at V and 2 bases at J, with 5 bases between. This CDR3 region has 13 residues. Germline-derived CDR1 and CDR2 are MDHEN and SYDVKM. The CDR3 reads CASSLSRNYGYTF. The CDR3 region has the DNA TGTGCCAGCAGTTTATCCCGGAACTATGGCTACACCTTC.

J is TRBJ2-3 and V is TRBV5-1; D is unresolved. From germline, CDR1 is SGHRS and CDR2 YFSETQ. Trimming shortened V by 4 bases and J by 1 base, and 13 bases separated the two germline ends. CDR3 length: 15 amino acids. The CDR3 reads CASSTWTGGTDTQYF. The CDR3 bases are TGCGCCAGCAGCACGTGGACGGGCGGCACAGATACGCAGTATTTT.

The V gene is TRBV25-1, the J gene TRBJ1-5, with TRBD1 as a possible D gene (6 bases). V was shortened by 3 bases and J by 12 bases, with 12 bases between the two germline ends. The CDR3 has 12 amino acids. Germline CDR1 MGHDK, CDR2 SYGVNS. DNA for the CDR3: TGTGCCAGCAGTGACCAGGGGACAATCCAGCATTTT. Translating gives CASSDQGTIQHF. The whole variable domain, filled in from reference TRBV25-1 and TRBJ1-5, reads EADIYQTPRYLVIGTGKKITLECSQTMGHDKMYWYQQDPGMELHLIHYSYGVNSTEKGDLSSESTVSRIRTEHFPLTLESARPSHTSQYLCASSDQGTIQHFGDGTRLSIL.

J is TRBJ2-2 and V is TRBV23-1, with no clear D. TRBV23-1 has ORF status, its function being uncertain. V was clipped by 8 bases and J by 0 bases, with 22 bases between them. CDR3 length: 18 amino acids. CDR3 in DNA: TGCGCCAGCTCATACTCAGTCCTCAACCCTACGAACACCGGGGAGCTGTTTTTT. Its protein is CASSYSVLNPTNTGELFF.

This chain connects TRBV7-9 to TRBJ2-2, with TRBD2 identical over 9 bases. CDR3 length equals 14 residues. Germline CDR1 and CDR2: SEHNR and FQNEAQ (reference sequence). V gave up 10 bases and J gave up 6 bases; unmatched junction bases: 9. The CDR3 DNA is TGTGCCACACGGCCTAGCGGGATTGCCGGGGAGCTGTTTTTT. It specifies CATRPSGIAGELFF.

This chain links TRBV7-2 with TRBJ2-4; possible D gene TRBD1, 5 bases. V shed 5 bases and J shed 1 base, with 15 bases lying between them. This CDR3 has 16 residues. Germline V gene data show CDR1 as SGHTA and CDR2 as FQGNSA. The CDR3 nucleotides read TGTGCCAGCAGCCCGCCTCAGGGTTCGGCCAAAAACATTCAGTACTTC. Translation: CASSPPQGSAKNIQYF.

The genes are TRBV27 and TRBJ2-1; 7 positions agree with TRBD2. V was clipped by 2 bases and J by 6 bases; unmatched bases: 10. This CDR3 has 16 residues. The germline V gene has CDR1 MNHEY and CDR2 SMNVEV (reference sequence). CDR3 sequence reads: CASSLGASGAFNEQFF. In DNA, the CDR3 is TGTGCCAGCAGTTTAGGGGCTAGCGGAGCCTTCAATGAGCAGTTCTTC.